This record covers a single T cell receptor (beta chain). The antigen is unknown. The sample is drawn from a study of identical twins. Germline V gene sequence: CDR1 SQVTM, CDR2 ANQGSEA. Trimming took off 3 bases at V and 4 bases at J, with 8 bases between the two ends. The CDR3 sequence is 12 residues long. MiXCR, run by TCRdb on the 5' RACE reads, gives a single entry per CDR3 protein. The top ten hold roughly 13% of the sample, which has hundreds of thousands of distinct CDR3 sequences, about 18% seen once. The study, taken as a whole, reports: Models predicted too little out-of-frame TCR alpha sharing in monozygotic twins.

Every one of the donors was a healthy Caucasian. Another study also made use of these data, one on T cells expressing NK-cell markers. That paper states: In roughly six donors, dominant NKG2C+ clonotypes were roughly 1.0-7.0% of CD8+ T cells.

The V call is TRBV29-1, the J call TRBJ2-3, with a possible D match to TRBD2 (5 bases). The receptor was isolated from a woman aged 18 to 35 in good health. Sample: PBMCs. CDR3 nucleotide sequence: TGCAGCGTTGACCGGGGTGCAGATACGCAGTATTTT. The encoded protein is CSVDRGADTQYF.